This is a list of T cell receptor beta chains from one sample in a study of CD8 T cells in Susac syndrome. MiXCR, run by TCRdb on the immunoSEQ multiplex PCR reads, gives a single entry per CDR3 protein. This sample has a few hundred thousand distinct CDR3 sequences, with more than 85% found just once. Source material: CD4+ T cells from PBMCs. These receptors originate from a human donor with multiple sclerosis. Both conserved end residues are part of each CDR3. The D gene is left open where the match is weak. Not every row has a clone size; where given, it reads once, few, many or a size class.

V: TRBV30; D: .; J: TRBJ1-2; size: .; CDR3: CAYTDYGRPGYGYTF; DNA: TGTGCCTACACCGATTACGGACGGCCTGGCTATGGCTACACCTTC
V: TRBV7-2; D: .; J: TRBJ2-1; size: once; CDR3: CASSLMWGGDSQNEQFF; DNA: TGTGCCAGCAGCTTGATGTGGGGGGGCGATAGTCAGAATGAGCAGTTCTTC
V: TRBV7-2; D: .; J: TRBJ2-5; size: few; CDR3: CASSSGTDGETQYF; DNA: TGTGCCAGCAGCTCCGGGACCGATGGGGAGACCCAGTACTTC
V: TRBV6-5; D: TRBD1; J: TRBJ1-2; size: .; CDR3: CASNRGRDYGYTF; DNA: TGTGCCAGCAACAGGGGGCGCGACTATGGCTACACCTTC
V: TRBV12-3/TRBV12-4; D: TRBD2; J: TRBJ2-1; size: .; CDR3: CASSLRAGGHRSYNEQFF; DNA: TGTGCCAGCAGTTTAAGGGCGGGGGGACATCGCTCCTACAATGAGCAGTTCTTC
V: TRBV25-1; D: .; J: TRBJ2-1; size: .; CDR3: CASTLARSEQFF; DNA: TGTGCCAGCACCCTAGCGAGGAGTGAGCAGTTCTTC
V: TRBV27; D: TRBD1; J: TRBJ2-6; size: .; CDR3: CASSPWTGGLSGANVLTF; DNA: TGTGCCAGCAGTCCCTGGACAGGGGGCCTCTCTGGGGCCAACGTCCTGACTTTC
V: TRBV29-1; D: .; J: TRBJ2-7; size: .; CDR3: CSVEWGPLGEQYF; DNA: TGCAGCGTTGAATGGGGGCCCCTGGGGGAGCAGTACTTC
V: TRBV7-9; D: .; J: TRBJ2-1; size: .; CDR3: CASSPNREGASYEQFF; DNA: TGTGCCAGCAGCCCTAACCGGGAGGGGGCTTCCTATGAGCAGTTCTTC
V: TRBV3-1; D: .; J: TRBJ1-4; size: .; CDR3: CASSQGLGRGNEKLFF; DNA: TGTGCCAGCAGCCAAGGTCTGGGCAGGGGAAATGAAAAACTGTTTTTT
V: TRBV15; D: .; J: TRBJ2-6; size: .; CDR3: CATSRAGFSGANVLTF; DNA: TGTGCCACCAGCAGAGCGGGTTTCTCTGGGGCCAACGTCCTGACTTTC
V: TRBV29-1; D: TRBD1; J: TRBJ2-1; size: once; CDR3: CSLDRGREQFF; DNA: TGCAGCTTAGACAGGGGGCGTGAGCAGTTCTTC
V: TRBV6-5; D: TRBD1; J: TRBJ2-5; size: .; CDR3: CASSPDRGDRETQYF; DNA: TGTGCCAGCAGCCCAGACAGGGGCGATCGAGAGACCCAGTACTTC
V: TRBV7-8; D: TRBD1; J: TRBJ1-4; size: once; CDR3: CASSLASGQGNEKLFF; DNA: TGTGCCAGCAGCTTAGCGAGCGGACAGGGAAATGAAAAACTGTTTTTT
V: TRBV7-8; D: .; J: TRBJ2-7; size: .; CDR3: CASSLTQGPRAYEQYF; DNA: TGTGCCAGCAGCTTAACTCAGGGCCCGAGGGCCTACGAGCAGTACTTC
V: TRBV20-1; D: TRBD2; J: TRBJ2-5; size: .; CDR3: CSARPSGGSGSRETQYF; DNA: TGCAGTGCTAGACCTAGCGGGGGAAGTGGTTCCAGGGAGACCCAGTACTTC
V: TRBV3-1; D: TRBD1; J: TRBJ2-5; size: .; CDR3: CASSLRDRGETQYF; DNA: TGTGCCAGCAGCCTTCGGGACAGGGGTGAGACCCAGTACTTC
V: TRBV20-1; D: .; J: TRBJ1-2; size: once; CDR3: CSASERRDGYTF; DNA: TGCAGTGCTAGTGAAAGGAGGGACGGCTACACCTTC
V: TRBV30; D: .; J: TRBJ2-5; size: .; CDR3: CAWSVHSIQETQYF; DNA: TGTGCCTGGAGTGTACACTCGATCCAAGAGACCCAGTACTTC
V: TRBV9; D: .; J: TRBJ2-1; size: .; CDR3: CASSVDVEQFF; DNA: TGTGCCAGCAGCGTGGATGTTGAGCAGTTCTTC
V: TRBV3-1; D: .; J: TRBJ2-1; size: .; CDR3: CASRLTGEYNEQFF; DNA: TGTGCCAGCAGACTCACGGGGGAGTACAATGAGCAGTTCTTC
V: TRBV25-1; D: .; J: TRBJ2-1; size: .; CDR3: CASSEFLENNEQFF; DNA: TGTGCCAGCAGTGAATTCTTAGAAAACAATGAGCAGTTCTTC
V: TRBV28; D: .; J: TRBJ1-3; size: .; CDR3: CASTSGFSGNTIYF; DNA: TGTGCCAGCACCAGTGGCTTCTCTGGAAACACCATATATTTT
V: TRBV15; D: TRBD2; J: TRBJ2-5; size: .; CDR3: CATSRTSGSTQYF; DNA: TGTGCCACCAGCAGGACTAGCGGCTCCACCCAGTACTTC
V: TRBV9; D: .; J: TRBJ1-4; size: .; CDR3: CASSVGGPNEKLFF; DNA: TGTGCCAGCAGCGTTGGAGGACCTAATGAAAAACTGTTTTTT
V: TRBV20-1; D: .; J: TRBJ2-7; size: .; CDR3: CSAPDRKSYEQYF; DNA: TGCAGTGCACCAGACAGAAAATCCTACGAGCAGTACTTC
V: TRBV11-1; D: .; J: TRBJ2-1; size: .; CDR3: CASSLAPNNEQFF; DNA: TGTGCCAGCAGCTTAGCGCCCAACAATGAGCAGTTCTTC
V: TRBV3-1; D: TRBD1; J: TRBJ1-6; size: .; CDR3: CASRVGQENSPLHF; DNA: TGTGCCAGCAGGGTGGGACAGGAGAATTCACCCCTCCACTTT
V: TRBV20-1; D: TRBD1; J: TRBJ2-1; size: .; CDR3: CSARDKTGDNEQFF; DNA: TGCAGTGCTAGAGATAAGACAGGGGATAATGAGCAGTTCTTC
V: TRBV2; D: .; J: TRBJ1-2; size: .; CDR3: CASRSGADYGYTF; DNA: TGTGCCAGCAGATCTGGGGCTGACTATGGCTACACCTTC
V: TRBV3-1; D: .; J: TRBJ1-1; size: .; CDR3: CASRQAGLVNTEAFF; DNA: TGTGCCAGCAGACAGGCGGGTCTTGTGAATACTGAAGCTTTCTTT